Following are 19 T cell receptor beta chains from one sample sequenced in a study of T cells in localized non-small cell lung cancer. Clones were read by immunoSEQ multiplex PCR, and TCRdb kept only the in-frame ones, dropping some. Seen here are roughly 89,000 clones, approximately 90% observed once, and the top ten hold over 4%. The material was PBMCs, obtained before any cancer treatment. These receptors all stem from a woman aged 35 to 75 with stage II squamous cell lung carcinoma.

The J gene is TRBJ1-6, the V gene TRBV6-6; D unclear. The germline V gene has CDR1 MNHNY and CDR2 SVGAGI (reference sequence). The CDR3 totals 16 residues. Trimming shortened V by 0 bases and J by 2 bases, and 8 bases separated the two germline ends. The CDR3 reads CASSYSTSAYNSPLHF. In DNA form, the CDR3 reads TGTGCCAGCAGTTACTCGACGTCAGCCTATAATTCACCCCTCCACTTT.

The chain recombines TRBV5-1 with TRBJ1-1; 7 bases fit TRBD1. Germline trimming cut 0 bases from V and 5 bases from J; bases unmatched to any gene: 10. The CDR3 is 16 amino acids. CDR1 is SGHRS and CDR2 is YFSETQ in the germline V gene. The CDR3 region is CASSLASRRGETEAFF. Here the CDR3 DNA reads TGCGCCAGCAGCTTGGCCTCCCGCAGGGGGGAAACTGAAGCTTTCTTT.

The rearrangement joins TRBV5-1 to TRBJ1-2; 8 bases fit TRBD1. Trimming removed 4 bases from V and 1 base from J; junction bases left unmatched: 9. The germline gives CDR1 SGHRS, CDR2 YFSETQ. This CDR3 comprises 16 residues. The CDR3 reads CASSHLPTGVNYGYTF. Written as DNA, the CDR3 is TGCGCCAGCAGCCACCTGCCGACAGGGGTTAACTATGGCTACACCTTC.

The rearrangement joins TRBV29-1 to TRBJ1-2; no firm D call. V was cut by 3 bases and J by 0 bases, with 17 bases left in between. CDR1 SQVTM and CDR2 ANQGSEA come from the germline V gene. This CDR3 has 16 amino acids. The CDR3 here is CSVDKPLLEANYGYTF. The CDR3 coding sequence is TGCAGCGTTGATAAGCCCCTACTAGAGGCTAACTATGGCTACACCTTC.

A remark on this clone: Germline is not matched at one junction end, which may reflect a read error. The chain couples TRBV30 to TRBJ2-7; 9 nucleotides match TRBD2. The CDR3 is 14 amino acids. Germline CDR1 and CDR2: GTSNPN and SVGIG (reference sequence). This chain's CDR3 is CAWESGTSSHEQYF. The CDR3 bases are TGTGCCTGGGAGTCCGGGACTAGCTCCCACGAGCAGTACTTC. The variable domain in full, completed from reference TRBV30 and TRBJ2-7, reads SQTIHQWPATLVQPVGSPLSLECTVEGTSNPNLYWYRQAAGRGLQLLFYSVGIGQISSEVPQNLSASRPQDRQFILSSKKLLLSDSGFYLCAWESGTSSHEQYFGPGTRLTVT.

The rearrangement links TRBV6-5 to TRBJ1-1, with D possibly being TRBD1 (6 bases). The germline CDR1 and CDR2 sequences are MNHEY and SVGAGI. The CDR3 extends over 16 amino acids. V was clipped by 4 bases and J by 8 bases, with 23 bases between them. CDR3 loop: CASSSPLSGAYGEAFF. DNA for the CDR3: TGTGCCAGCAGTTCCCCCCTTTCGGGGGCTTACGGGGAAGCTTTCTTT.

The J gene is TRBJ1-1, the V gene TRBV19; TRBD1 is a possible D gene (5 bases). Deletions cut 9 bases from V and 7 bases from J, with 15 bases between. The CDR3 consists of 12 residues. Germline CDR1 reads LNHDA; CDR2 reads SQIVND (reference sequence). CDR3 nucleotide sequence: TGTGCCAGCACCGAGGGGTTCGGTGAAGCTTTCTTT. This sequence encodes CASTEGFGEAFF.

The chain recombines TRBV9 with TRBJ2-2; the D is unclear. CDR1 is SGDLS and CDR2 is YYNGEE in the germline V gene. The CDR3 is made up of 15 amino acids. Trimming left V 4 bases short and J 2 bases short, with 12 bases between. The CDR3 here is CASSPRWDNTGELFF. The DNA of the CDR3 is TGTGCCAGCAGCCCCCGTTGGGATAACACCGGGGAGCTGTTTTTT.

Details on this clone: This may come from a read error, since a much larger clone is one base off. The CDR3 sequence: CASSSGLAYEQYF. CDR3 nucleotide sequence: TGTGCCAGCAGCTCGGGACTAGCCTACGAGCAGTACTTC. This chain uses TRBV5-4 with TRBJ2-7; 8 nucleotides align to TRBD2. Germline V gene sequence: CDR1 SGHNT, CDR2 YYREEE (reference sequence). The CDR3 is 13 amino acids. Unmatched junction bases numbered 1, after V lost 3 bases and J lost 2 bases.

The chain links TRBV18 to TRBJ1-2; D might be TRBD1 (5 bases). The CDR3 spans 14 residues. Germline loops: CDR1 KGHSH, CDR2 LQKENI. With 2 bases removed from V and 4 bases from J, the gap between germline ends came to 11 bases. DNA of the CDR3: TGTGCCAGCTCACCAACGGGGGTCGGCTATGGCTACACCTTC. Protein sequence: CASSPTGVGYGYTF.

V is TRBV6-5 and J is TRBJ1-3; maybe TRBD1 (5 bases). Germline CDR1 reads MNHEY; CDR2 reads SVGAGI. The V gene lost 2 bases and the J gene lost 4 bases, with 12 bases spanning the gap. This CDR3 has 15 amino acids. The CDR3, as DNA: TGTGCCAGCAGTTACACGACAGTGGCGGGAAACACCATATATTTT. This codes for CASSYTTVAGNTIYF.

CDR3 nucleotides: TGCAGCGTTGTCTGGACTAGCGGGGTCTACGAGCAGTACTTC. This translates into CSVVWTSGVYEQYF. The chain links TRBV29-1 to TRBJ2-7; 12 nucleotides line up with TRBD2. This CDR3 is built from 14 residues. V was pared by 4 bases and J by 3 bases, with 4 bases of the junction left unmatched. Germline CDR1 SQVTM, CDR2 ANQGSEA.

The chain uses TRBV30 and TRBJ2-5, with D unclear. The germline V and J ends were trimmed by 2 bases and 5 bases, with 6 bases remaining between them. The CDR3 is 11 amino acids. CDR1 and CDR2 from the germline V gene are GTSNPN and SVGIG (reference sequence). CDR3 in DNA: TGTGCCTGGAGTCCCAGCGAGACCCAGTACTTC. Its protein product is CAWSPSETQYF.

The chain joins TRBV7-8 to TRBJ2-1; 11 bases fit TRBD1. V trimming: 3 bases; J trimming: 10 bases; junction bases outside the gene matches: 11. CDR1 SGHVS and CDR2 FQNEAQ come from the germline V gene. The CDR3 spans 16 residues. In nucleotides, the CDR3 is TGTGCCAGCAGCTTTGCCGCCGGGACAGGGGGTGGGGAGCAGTTCTTC. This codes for CASSFAAGTGGGEQFF.

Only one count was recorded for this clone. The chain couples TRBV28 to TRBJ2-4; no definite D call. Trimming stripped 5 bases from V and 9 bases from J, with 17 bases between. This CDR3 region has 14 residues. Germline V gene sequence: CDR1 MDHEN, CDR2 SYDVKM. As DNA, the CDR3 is TGTGCCAGCAGTCTCACTCCGTGGGCCGGCATTCAGTACTTC. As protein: CASSLTPWAGIQYF.

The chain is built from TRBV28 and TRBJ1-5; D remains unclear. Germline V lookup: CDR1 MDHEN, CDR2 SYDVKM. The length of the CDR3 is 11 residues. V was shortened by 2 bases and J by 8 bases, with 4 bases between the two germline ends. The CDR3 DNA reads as TGTGCCAGCAGTTTAACTGAGCCCCAGCATTTT. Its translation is CASSLTEPQHF.

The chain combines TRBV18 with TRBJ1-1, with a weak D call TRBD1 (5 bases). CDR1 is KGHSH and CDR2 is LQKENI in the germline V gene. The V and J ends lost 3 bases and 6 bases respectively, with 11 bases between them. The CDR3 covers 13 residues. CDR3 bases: TGTGCCAGCTCACCGGGGGAATACGCTGAAGCTTTCTTT. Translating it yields CASSPGEYAEAFF.

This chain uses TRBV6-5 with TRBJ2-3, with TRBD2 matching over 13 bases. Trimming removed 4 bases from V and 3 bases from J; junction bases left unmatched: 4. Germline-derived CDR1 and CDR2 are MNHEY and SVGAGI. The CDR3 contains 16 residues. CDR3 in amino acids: CASSSTSGRVTDTQYF. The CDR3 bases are TGTGCCAGCAGTTCTACTAGCGGGAGGGTGACAGATACGCAGTATTTT.

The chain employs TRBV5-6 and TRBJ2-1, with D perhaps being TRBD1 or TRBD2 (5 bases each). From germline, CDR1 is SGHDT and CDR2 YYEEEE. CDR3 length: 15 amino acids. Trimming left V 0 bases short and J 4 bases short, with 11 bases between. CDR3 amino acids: CASSLGGWGYNEQFF. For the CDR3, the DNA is TGTGCCAGCAGCTTGGGTGGCTGGGGGTACAATGAGCAGTTCTTC.